Sequencing of this T cell receptor beta chain was carried out in a study of regulatory T cells in long-lasting Graves disease. Study results and caveats: More public clonotypes were shared by persistent patients (about 2,700) than by new patients (approximately 1,000). Persistent disease favored TRBV28, TRBJ1-2 and TRBJ2-5.

This clonotype was recorded at least ten times. Its antigen is undetermined. V was clipped by 8 bases and J by 6 bases, with 10 bases between them. Germline V lookup: CDR1 LGHDT, CDR2 YNNKEL (reference sequence). This CDR3 contains 12 residues. HTBI primers from iRepertoire and Arm-PCR of CDR3 regions yielded the TCR beta libraries. Per the study methods: In the combined samples, 50 to 75 TRBV and 14 to 15 TRBJ segments were identified. A single record per CDR3 protein comes from TCRdb applying MiXCR to the multiplex PCR reads. None of the V and J calls come from the authors' own analysis; TCRdb made them. The repertoire holds some 560,000 distinct CDR3 sequences, approximately 16% seen once, with roughly 25% in the top ten. Noted time point: newly diagnosed GD, antithyroid drugs for less than 3 months. Following extraction of RNA from PBMCs, that RNA was used to make the TCR library. This same sample was also taken into another study, of T cells in Graves' hyperthyroidism and ophthalmopathy.

The chain uses TRBV3-1 and TRBJ2-2; D gene unclear. The sequence was collected from a woman aged 35-65 years with Graves disease. The material was peripheral blood mononuclear cells (PBMCs), obtained at new diagnosis, from a patient treated with antithyroid drugs. The CDR3 sequence: CASSKGAGELFF. The CDR3 DNA is TGTGCCAGCTCTAAGGGCGCCGGGGAGCTGTTTTTT.